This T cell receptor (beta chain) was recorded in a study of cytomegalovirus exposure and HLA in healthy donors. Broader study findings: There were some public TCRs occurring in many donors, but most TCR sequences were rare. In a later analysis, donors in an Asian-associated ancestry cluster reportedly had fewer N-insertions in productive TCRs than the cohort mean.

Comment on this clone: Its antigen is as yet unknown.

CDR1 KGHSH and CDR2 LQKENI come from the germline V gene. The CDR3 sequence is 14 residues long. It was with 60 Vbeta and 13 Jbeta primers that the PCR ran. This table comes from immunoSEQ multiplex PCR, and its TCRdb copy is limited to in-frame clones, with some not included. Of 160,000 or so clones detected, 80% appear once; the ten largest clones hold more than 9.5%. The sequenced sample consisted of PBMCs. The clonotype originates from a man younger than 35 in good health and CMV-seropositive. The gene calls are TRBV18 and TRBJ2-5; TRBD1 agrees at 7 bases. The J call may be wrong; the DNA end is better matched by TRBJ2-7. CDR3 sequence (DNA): TGTGCCAGCTCGCTACCGGGACAGCAGTACGAGCAGTACTTC. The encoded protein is CASSLPGQQYEQYF.